The sequence of this T cell receptor beta chain was determined in a study of cytomegalovirus exposure and HLA in healthy donors. Study-wide points: An observed cluster of highly shared sequence variants was recorded as a likely sequencing artifact. Most sequenced TCRs were rare (though some public TCRs occurred in many donors). Later analysis indicated greater clonal expansion among HLA-associated TCR beta chains than among equally common other chains.

Per the germline V gene, CDR1 is SGDLS and CDR2 is YYNGEE. This CDR3 comprises 15 residues. The junction had 6 bases not matched to a gene; V was cut back by 4 bases and J by 6 bases. Donors consisted of healthy bone marrow donors. Notes on this clone: As yet, its antigen is unknown.

Use of 60 Vbeta and 13 Jbeta primers characterized the PCR. The data were produced by immunoSEQ multiplex PCR, yet TCRdb's version contains in-frame clones alone and is incomplete. The sample shows roughly 100,000 clones, about 9.4% of them seen only once. Material for sequencing was PBMCs. The TCR sequence derives from a man aged 40-49 years in good health and CMV-seropositive. The chain couples TRBV9 to TRBJ2-1, with TRBD2 matching over 11 bases. For the CDR3, the DNA is TGTGCCAGCAGCTTAGCGGGAGGGCCCTCCAATGAGCAGTTCTTC. Amino acids: CASSLAGGPSNEQFF.